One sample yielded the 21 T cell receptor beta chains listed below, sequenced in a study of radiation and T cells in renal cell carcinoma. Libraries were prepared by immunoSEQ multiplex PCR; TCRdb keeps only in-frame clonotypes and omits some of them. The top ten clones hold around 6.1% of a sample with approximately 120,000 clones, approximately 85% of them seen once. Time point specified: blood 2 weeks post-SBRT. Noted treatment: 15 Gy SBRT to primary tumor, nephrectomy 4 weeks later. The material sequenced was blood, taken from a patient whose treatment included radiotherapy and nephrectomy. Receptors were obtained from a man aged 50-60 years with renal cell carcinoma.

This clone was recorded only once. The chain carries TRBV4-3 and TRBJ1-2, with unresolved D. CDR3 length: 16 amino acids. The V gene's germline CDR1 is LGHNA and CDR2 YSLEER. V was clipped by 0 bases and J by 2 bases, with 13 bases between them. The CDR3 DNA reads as TGCGCCAGCAGCCAAGATTTGAGGGATTTAAACTATGGCTACACCTTC. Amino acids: CASSQDLRDLNYGYTF.

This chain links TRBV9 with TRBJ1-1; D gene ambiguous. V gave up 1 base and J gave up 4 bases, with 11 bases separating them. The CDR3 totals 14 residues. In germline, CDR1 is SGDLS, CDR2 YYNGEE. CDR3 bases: TGTGCCAGCAGCGTACGGTCAGGAAGCACTGAAGCTTTCTTT. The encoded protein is CASSVRSGSTEAFF. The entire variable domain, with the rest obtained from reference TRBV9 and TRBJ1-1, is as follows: DSGVTQTPKHLITATGQRVTLRCSPRSGDLSVYWYQQSLDQGLQFLIQYYNGEERAKGNILERFSAQQFPDLHSELNLSSLELGDSALYFCASSVRSGSTEAFFGQGTRLTVV.

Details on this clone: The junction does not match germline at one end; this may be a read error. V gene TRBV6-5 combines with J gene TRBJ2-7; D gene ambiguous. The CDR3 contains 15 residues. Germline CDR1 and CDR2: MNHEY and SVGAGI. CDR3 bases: TGTGCCAGCAGTTACCTTGGGGAACCCTCCGACGAGCAGTACTTC. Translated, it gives CASSYLGEPSDEQYF.

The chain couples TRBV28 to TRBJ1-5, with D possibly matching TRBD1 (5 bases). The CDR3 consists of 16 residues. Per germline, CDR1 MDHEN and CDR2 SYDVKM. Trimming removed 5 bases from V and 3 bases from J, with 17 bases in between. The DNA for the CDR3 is TGTGCCAGCAGTGGGGACGCGGGGGATCCCAATCAGCCCCAGCATTTT. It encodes CASSGDAGDPNQPQHF.

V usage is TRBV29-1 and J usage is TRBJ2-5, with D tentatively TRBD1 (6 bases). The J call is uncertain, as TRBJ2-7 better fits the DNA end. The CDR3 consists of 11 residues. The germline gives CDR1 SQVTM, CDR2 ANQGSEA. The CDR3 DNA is TGCAGCGCAGGGGAAACCTACGAGCAGTACTTC. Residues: CSAGETYEQYF.

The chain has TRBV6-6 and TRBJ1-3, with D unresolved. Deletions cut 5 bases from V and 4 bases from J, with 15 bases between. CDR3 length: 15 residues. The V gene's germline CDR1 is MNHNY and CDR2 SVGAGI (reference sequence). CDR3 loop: CASSGQPGQGNTIYF. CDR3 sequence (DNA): TGTGCCAGCAGTGGGCAGCCAGGCCAGGGAAACACCATATATTTT.

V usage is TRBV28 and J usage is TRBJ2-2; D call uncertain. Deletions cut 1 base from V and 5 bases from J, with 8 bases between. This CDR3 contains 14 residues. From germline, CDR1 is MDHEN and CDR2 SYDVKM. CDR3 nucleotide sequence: TGTGCCAGCAGTTTATTATCGCGTACCGGGGAGCTGTTTTTT. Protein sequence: CASSLLSRTGELFF.

The CDR3 coding sequence is TGTGCCAGCAGTTCCTGGTACGAGCAGTACTTC. It is translated as CASSSWYEQYF. The chain recombines TRBV6-6 with TRBJ2-7; D gene uncertain. The CDR3 runs to 11 residues. Per germline, CDR1 MNHNY and CDR2 SVGAGI (reference sequence). Trimming cost V 4 bases and J 4 bases, with 5 bases left between them.

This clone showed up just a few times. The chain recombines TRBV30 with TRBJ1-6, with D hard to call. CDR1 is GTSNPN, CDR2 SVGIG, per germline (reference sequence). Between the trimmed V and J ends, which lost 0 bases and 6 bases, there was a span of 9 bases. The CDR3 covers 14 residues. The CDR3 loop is CAWSVLEGNSPLHF. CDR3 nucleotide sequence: TGTGCCTGGAGTGTACTTGAGGGTAATTCACCCCTCCACTTT.

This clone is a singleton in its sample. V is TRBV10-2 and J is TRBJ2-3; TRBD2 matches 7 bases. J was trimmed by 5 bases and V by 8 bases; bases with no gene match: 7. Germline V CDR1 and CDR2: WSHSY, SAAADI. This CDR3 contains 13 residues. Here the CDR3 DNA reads TGCGCCAGCCCGACTAGCCATCAAGATACGCAGTATTTT. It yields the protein CASPTSHQDTQYF.

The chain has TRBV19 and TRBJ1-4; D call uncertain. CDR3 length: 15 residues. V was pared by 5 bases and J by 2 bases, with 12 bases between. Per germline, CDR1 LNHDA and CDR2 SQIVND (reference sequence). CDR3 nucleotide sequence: TGTGCCAGTAGTCCCCGAGGGTTGACTAATGAAAAACTGTTTTTT. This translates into CASSPRGLTNEKLFF.

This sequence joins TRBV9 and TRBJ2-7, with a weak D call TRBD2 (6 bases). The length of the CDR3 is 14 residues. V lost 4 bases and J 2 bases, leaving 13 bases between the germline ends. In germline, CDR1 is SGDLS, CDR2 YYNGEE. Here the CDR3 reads CASSPGGRAYEQYF. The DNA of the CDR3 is TGTGCCAGCAGCCCAGGAGGGAGAGCCTACGAGCAGTACTTC.

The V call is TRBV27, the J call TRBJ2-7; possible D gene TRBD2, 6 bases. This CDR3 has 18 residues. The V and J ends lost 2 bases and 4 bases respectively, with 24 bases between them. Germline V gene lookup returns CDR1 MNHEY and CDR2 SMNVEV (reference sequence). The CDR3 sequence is CASSLLAPMTSFIYEQYF. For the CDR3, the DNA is TGTGCCAGCAGTTTACTCGCTCCAATGACTAGTTTCATATACGAGCAGTACTTC.

Here the CDR3 DNA reads TGTGCCAGCAGTGGGGGCCGTGGGACCTACGAGCAGTACTTC. This codes for CASSGGRGTYEQYF. The chain uses TRBV6-4 and TRBJ2-7; tentatively, D is TRBD1 (5 bases). Trimming cost V 4 bases and J 2 bases, with 12 bases left between them. The CDR3 runs 14 residues. The germline V gene has CDR1 MRHNA and CDR2 SNTAGT.

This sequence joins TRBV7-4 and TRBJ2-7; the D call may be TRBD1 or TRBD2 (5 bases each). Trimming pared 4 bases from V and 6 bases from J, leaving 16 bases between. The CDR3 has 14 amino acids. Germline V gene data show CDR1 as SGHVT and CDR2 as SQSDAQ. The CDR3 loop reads CASSSGLGTVEQYF. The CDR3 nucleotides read TGTGCCAGCAGCTCAGGGCTGGGGACGGTCGAGCAGTACTTC. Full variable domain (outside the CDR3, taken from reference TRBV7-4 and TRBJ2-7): GAGVSQSPRYKVAKRGRDVALRCDSISGHVTLYWYRQTLGQGSEVLTYSQSDAQRDKSGRPSGRFSAERPERSVSTLKIQRTEQGDSAVYLCASSSGLGTVEQYFGPGTRLTVT.

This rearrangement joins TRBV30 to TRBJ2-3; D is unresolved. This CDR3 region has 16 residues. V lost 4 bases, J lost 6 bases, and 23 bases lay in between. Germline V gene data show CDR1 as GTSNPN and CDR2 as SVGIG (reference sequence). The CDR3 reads CAWKAFSIHFADTQYF. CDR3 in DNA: TGTGCCTGGAAAGCCTTTAGTATTCATTTTGCTGATACGCAGTATTTT.

CDR3 loop: CASSHGENYEQYF. CDR3 DNA sequence: TGTGCCAGCAGCCATGGGGAGAACTACGAGCAGTACTTC. This chain uses TRBV4-2 with TRBJ2-7; D is possibly TRBD2 (5 bases). Between the trimmed V and J ends, which lost 3 bases and 3 bases, there was a span of 9 bases. The CDR3 spans 13 residues. Germline lookup yields CDR1 LGHNA and CDR2 YNFKEQ.

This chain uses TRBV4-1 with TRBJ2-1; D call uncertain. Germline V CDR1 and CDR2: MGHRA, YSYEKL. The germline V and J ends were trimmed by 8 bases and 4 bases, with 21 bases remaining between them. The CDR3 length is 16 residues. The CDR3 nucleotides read TGCGCCAGCGGACCTCTCGATTTGGGATTTTACAATGAGCAGTTCTTC. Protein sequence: CASGPLDLGFYNEQFF.

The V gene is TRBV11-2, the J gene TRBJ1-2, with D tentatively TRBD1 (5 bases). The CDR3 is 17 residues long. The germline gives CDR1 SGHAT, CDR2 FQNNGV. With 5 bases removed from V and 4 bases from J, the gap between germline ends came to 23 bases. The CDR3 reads CASSLQPALQRGYGYTF. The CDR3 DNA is TGTGCCAGCAGCCTCCAACCGGCGCTACAAAGGGGCTATGGCTACACCTTC.

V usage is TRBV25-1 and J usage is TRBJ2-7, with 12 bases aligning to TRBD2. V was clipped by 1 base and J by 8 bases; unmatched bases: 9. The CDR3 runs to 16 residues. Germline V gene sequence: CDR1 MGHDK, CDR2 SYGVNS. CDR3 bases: TGTGCCAGCAGTGAATCCGCTAGCGGGGGGGCCGGGAAGCAGTACTTC. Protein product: CASSESASGGAGKQYF.

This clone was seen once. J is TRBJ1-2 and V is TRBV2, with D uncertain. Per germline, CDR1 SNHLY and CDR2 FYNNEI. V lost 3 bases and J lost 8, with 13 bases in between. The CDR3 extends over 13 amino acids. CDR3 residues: CASSEDFQRGYTF. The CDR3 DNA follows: TGTGCCAGCAGTGAGGACTTCCAGCGCGGCTACACCTTC.